Shown below are 12 T cell receptor beta chains from a single sample sequenced in a study of cytomegalovirus exposure and HLA in healthy donors. Vbeta (60) and Jbeta (13) primers were used in the PCR. The data were produced by immunoSEQ multiplex PCR, yet TCRdb's version contains in-frame clones alone and is incomplete. The data show about 120,000 clones, about 83% seen once. Material for sequencing was PBMCs. Source of these receptors: a female donor in good health and CMV-seronegative.

The chain recombines TRBV29-1 with TRBJ2-2; TRBD1 aligns across 7 bases. Germline CDR1 SQVTM, CDR2 ANQGSEA. CDR3 length: 15 amino acids. V dropped 6 bases and J dropped 1; count of bases not matched to a gene: 8. Written as DNA, the CDR3 is TGCAGCGTAAATCTAGGGACAGAGAACACCGGGGAGCTGTTTTTT. Protein: CSVNLGTENTGELFF.

This clone was observed once. This chain links TRBV19 with TRBJ1-5; 7 bases line up with TRBD1. Germline V gene lookup returns CDR1 LNHDA and CDR2 SQIVND (reference sequence). This CDR3 region has 12 residues. Trimming removed 7 bases from V and 11 bases from J; junction bases left unmatched: 8. CDR3 residues: CASKGDRASQHF. The CDR3 DNA is TGTGCCAGTAAGGGTGACAGGGCCTCCCAGCATTTT.

This clone was seen just once. This chain uses TRBV12-5 with TRBJ2-1; 7 bases map to TRBD1. V trimming: 6 bases; J trimming: 0 bases; junction bases outside the gene matches: 11. Germline V gene data show CDR1 as LGHNT and CDR2 as FRNRAP. This CDR3 is built from 17 residues. CDR3 region: CASGPDRVTPSYNEQFF. CDR3 DNA sequence: TGTGCTAGTGGACCCGACAGGGTTACTCCCTCCTACAATGAGCAGTTCTTC. Variable domain in full (rest from reference TRBV12-5 and TRBJ2-1): DARVTQTPRHKVTEMGQEVTMRCQPILGHNTVFWYRQTMMQGLELLAYFRNRAPLDDSGMPKDRFSAEMPDATLATLKIQPSEPRDSAVYFCASGPDRVTPSYNEQFFGPGTRLTVL.

This chain uses TRBV13 with TRBJ2-1, with 8 bases fitting TRBD2. V was clipped by 3 bases and J by 8 bases; unmatched bases: 9. The CDR3 spans 15 residues. Germline CDR1 PRHDT, CDR2 FYEKMQ (reference sequence). CDR3 DNA: TGTGCCAGCAGCTTGGGGGGACTAGGACGGGATGAGCAGTTCTTC. As protein: CASSLGGLGRDEQFF.

The gene calls are TRBV10-1 and TRBJ2-1; TRBD1 agrees at 7 bases. With V trimmed by 2 bases and J by 7 bases, 8 bases remained unmatched. The CDR3 has 15 amino acids. Germline assignment: CDR1 WNHNN and CDR2 SYGVQD (reference sequence). CDR3 sequence reads: CASSERTGNINEQFF. The CDR3 region has the DNA TGCGCCAGCAGTGAGAGGACAGGTAATATTAATGAGCAGTTCTTC.

The chain carries TRBV6-1 and TRBJ2-3, with D perhaps matching TRBD2 (5 bases). From germline, CDR1 is MNHNS and CDR2 SASEGT. Between the trimmed V and J ends, which lost 6 bases and 5 bases, there was a span of 15 bases. The CDR3 is 14 residues long. Written as DNA, the CDR3 is TGTGCCAGCAGCGGGATCCCAAAGAGAGATACGCAGTATTTT. It is translated as CASSGIPKRDTQYF.

This chain connects TRBV7-6 to TRBJ2-3; TRBD1 aligns across 8 bases. The CDR3 contains 16 residues. The V and J ends lost 1 base and 3 bases, in that order; junction bases with no gene match: 6. Germline values: CDR1 SGHVS, CDR2 FNYEAQ. The CDR3 reads CASSLVTGGITDTQYF. DNA of the CDR3: TGTGCCAGCAGCTTAGTAACAGGGGGTATTACAGATACGCAGTATTTT.

This rearrangement joins TRBV9 to TRBJ2-3, with D perhaps matching TRBD2 (6 bases). CDR1 and CDR2 from the germline V gene are SGDLS and YYNGEE. CDR3 length equals 14 residues. V lost 6 bases and J lost 2, with 13 bases in between. CDR3 residues: CASTRDLLTDTQYF. The CDR3 nucleotides are TGTGCCAGCACCAGGGACTTACTCACAGATACGCAGTATTTT.

The chain combines TRBV9 with TRBJ2-5; D gene uncertain. V lost 3 bases and J 4 bases, leaving 13 bases between the germline ends. The CDR3 totals 14 residues. Germline V lookup: CDR1 SGDLS, CDR2 YYNGEE. The CDR3 region is CASSEGAIGETQYF. The CDR3 DNA reads TGTGCCAGCAGCGAAGGAGCCATTGGAGAGACCCAGTACTTC.

V usage is TRBV30 and J usage is TRBJ1-1; 7 positions match TRBD1. V was pared by 1 base and J by 4 bases, with 3 bases of the junction left unmatched. CDR3 size: 13 residues. Germline assignment: CDR1 GTSNPN and CDR2 SVGIG (reference sequence). The CDR3 spells CAWSASGGTEAFF. The CDR3 DNA reads TGTGCCTGGAGTGCATCAGGGGGCACTGAAGCTTTCTTT.

The rearrangement joins TRBV5-5 to TRBJ1-1, with D maybe TRBD1 (5 bases). In germline, CDR1 is SGHKS, CDR2 YYEKEE (reference sequence). The CDR3 is 16 residues long. Trimming cost V 0 bases and J 1 base, with 13 bases left between them. The chain's CDR3 is CASSLAGVRQNTEAFF. The DNA of the CDR3 is TGTGCCAGCAGCTTGGCGGGGGTACGGCAGAACACTGAAGCTTTCTTT.

The chain links TRBV19 to TRBJ2-7; maybe TRBD2 (6 bases). The CDR3 has 15 residues. The germline gives CDR1 LNHDA, CDR2 SQIVND (reference sequence). V was clipped by 3 bases and J by 3 bases, with 15 bases between them. The CDR3 region has the DNA TGTGCCAGTAGTATCGACTTCCGCGGGGTCTACGAGCAGTACTTC. Translation: CASSIDFRGVYEQYF.